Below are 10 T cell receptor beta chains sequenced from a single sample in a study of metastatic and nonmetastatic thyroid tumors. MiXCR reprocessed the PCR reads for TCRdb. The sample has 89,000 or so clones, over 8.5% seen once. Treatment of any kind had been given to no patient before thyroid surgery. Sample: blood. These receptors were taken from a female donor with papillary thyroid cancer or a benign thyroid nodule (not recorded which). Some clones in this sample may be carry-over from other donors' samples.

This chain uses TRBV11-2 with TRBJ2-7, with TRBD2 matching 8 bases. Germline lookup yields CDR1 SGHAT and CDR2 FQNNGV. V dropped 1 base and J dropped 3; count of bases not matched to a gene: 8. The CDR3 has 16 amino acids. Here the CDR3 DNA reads TGTGCCAGCAGCTTAGTTGGGACTAGTTCCCTCTACGAGCAGTACTTC. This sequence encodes CASSLVGTSSLYEQYF.

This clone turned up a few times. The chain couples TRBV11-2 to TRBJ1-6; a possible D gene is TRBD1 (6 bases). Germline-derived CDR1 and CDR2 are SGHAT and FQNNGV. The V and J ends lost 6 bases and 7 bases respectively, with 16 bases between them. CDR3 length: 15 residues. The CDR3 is CASSSRGRMNSPLHF. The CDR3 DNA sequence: TGTGCCAGCAGTTCCAGGGGACGGATGAATTCACCCCTCCACTTT.

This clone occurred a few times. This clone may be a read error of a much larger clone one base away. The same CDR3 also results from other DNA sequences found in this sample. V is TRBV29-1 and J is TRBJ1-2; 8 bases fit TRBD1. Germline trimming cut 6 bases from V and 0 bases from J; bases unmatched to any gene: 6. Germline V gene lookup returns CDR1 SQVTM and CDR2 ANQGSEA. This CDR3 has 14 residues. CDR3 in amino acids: CSVGTGGTNYGYTF. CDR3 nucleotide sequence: TGCAGCGTCGGGACAGGCGGAACTAACTATGGCTACACCTTC.

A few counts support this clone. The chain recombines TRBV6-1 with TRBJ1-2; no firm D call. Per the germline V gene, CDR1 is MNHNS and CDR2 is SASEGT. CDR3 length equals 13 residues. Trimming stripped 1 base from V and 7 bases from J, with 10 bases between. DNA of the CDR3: TGTGCCAGCAGTGAAGGGGTTAAGCTTGGCTACACCTTC. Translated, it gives CASSEGVKLGYTF.

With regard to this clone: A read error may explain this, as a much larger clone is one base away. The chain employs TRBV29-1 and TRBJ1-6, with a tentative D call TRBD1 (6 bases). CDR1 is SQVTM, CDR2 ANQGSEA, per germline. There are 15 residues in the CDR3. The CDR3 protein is CSARTDNSYDSPLHF. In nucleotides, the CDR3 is TGCAGCGCCCGGACAGACAACTCCTATGATTCACCCCTCCACTTT.

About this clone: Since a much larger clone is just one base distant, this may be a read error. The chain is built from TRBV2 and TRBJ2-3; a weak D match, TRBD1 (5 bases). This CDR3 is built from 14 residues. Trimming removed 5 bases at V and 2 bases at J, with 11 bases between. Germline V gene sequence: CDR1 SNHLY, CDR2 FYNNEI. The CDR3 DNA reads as TGTGCCAGCAGTTTGAAAGGGGCCACAGATACGCAGTATTTT. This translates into CASSLKGATDTQYF.

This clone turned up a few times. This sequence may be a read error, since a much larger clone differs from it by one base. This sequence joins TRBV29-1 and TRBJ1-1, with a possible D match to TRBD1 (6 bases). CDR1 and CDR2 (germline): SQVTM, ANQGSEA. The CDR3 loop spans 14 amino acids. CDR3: CIVYSGTPNTEAFF. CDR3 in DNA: TGCATCGTCTACTCCGGGACACCAAACACTGAAGCTTTCTTT.

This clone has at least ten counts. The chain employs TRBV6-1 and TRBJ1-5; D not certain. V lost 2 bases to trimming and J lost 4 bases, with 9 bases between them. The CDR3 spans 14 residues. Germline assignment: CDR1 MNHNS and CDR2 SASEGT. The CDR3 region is CASSESVGNQPQHF. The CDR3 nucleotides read TGTGCCAGCAGTGAATCGGTTGGGAATCAGCCCCAGCATTTT.

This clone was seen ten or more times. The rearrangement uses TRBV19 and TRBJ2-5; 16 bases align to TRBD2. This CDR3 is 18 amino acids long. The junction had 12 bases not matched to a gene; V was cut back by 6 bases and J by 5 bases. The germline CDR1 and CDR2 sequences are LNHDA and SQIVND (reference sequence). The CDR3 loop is CASSPRPGLAGGRETQYF. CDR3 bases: TGTGCCAGTAGCCCCCGCCCGGGACTAGCGGGGGGGCGGGAGACCCAGTACTTC. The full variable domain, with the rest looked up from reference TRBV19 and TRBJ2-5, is DGGITQSPKYLFRKEGQNVTLSCEQNLNHDAMYWYRQDPGQGLRLIYYSQIVNDFQKGDIAEGYSVSREKKESFPLTVTSAQKNPTAFYLCASSPRPGLAGGRETQYFGPGTRLLVL.

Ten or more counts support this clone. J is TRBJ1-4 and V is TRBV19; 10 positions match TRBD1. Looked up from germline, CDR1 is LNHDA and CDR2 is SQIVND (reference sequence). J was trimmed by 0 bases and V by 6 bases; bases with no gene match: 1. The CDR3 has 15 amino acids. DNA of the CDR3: TGTGCCAGTAGGACAGGGGGCACAACTAATGAAAAACTGTTTTTT. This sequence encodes CASRTGGTTNEKLFF.